The 31 T cell receptor beta chains reported below all come from one sample, sequenced in a study of T cell responses to AZD1222 COVID-19 vaccine. Method: immunoSEQ multiplex PCR; TCRdb's copy keeps in-frame clones and lacks some. Among 130,000 to 150,000 clones listed, 80% to 95% were seen once. The sample consisted of peripheral blood, taken on day 0 of MenACWY control vaccination. Every receptor here comes from an adult in good health.

This rearrangement joins TRBV25-1 to TRBJ1-2; 11 bases fit TRBD1. CDR1 is MGHDK and CDR2 is SYGVNS in the germline V gene. After removal of 6 bases from V and 4 bases from J, the junction contained 7 bases not matched to a gene. The CDR3 runs to 15 residues. CDR3 region: CASSGQGAHSYGYTF. In DNA, the CDR3 is TGTGCCAGCAGCGGACAGGGGGCGCATAGCTATGGCTACACCTTC.

The V call is TRBV28, the J call TRBJ2-7, with TRBD2 matching over 10 bases. The CDR3 consists of 15 residues. Germline V CDR1 and CDR2: MDHEN, SYDVKM. V shed 5 bases, J shed 3 bases, and the junction held 7 bases outside the gene matches. The CDR3 bases are TGTGCCAGCAGTCCAGGACTAGCGGAAAGCTACGAGCAGTACTTC. It yields the protein CASSPGLAESYEQYF.

This clone has only one observation. The chain carries TRBV5-1 and TRBJ2-7, with 9 nucleotides matching TRBD1. Per germline, CDR1 SGHRS and CDR2 YFSETQ. The CDR3 has 16 amino acids. The ends lost 6 bases at V and 2 bases at J; junction bases unmatched: 12. The CDR3 region is CASTGGIQGATYEQYF. CDR3 DNA sequence: TGCGCCAGCACGGGCGGGATACAGGGGGCGACCTACGAGCAGTACTTC.

The V and J genes are TRBV9 and TRBJ1-2; D gene unclear. The CDR3 is 15 residues long. V was pared by 4 bases and J by 2 bases, with 15 bases between. Germline V CDR1 and CDR2: SGDLS, YYNGEE. The CDR3 is CASSSQTGGNYGYTF. CDR3 bases: TGTGCCAGCAGCTCGCAGACGGGAGGCAACTATGGCTACACCTTC.

The gene calls are TRBV11-2 and TRBJ2-7; no firm D call. The V and J ends lost 4 bases and 2 bases respectively, with 12 bases between them. In germline, CDR1 is SGHAT, CDR2 FQNNGV. There are 14 residues in the CDR3. This chain's CDR3 is CASSSAYGAYEQYF. CDR3 nucleotides: TGTGCCAGCAGCTCTGCCTACGGAGCCTACGAGCAGTACTTC.

The gene calls are TRBV6-6 and TRBJ1-2, with 7 bases identical to TRBD1. CDR1 and CDR2 from the germline V gene are MNHNY and SVGAGI (reference sequence). V trimming: 7 bases; J trimming: 2 bases; junction bases outside the gene matches: 4. There are 13 residues in the CDR3. CDR3 residues: CASKQGTNYGYTF. CDR3 DNA: TGTGCCAGCAAACAGGGGACGAACTATGGCTACACCTTC.

The chain links TRBV5-5 to TRBJ1-3; D is unclear. The V end was cut by 0 bases, the J end by 0 bases, with 7 bases between. Germline CDR1 and CDR2: SGHKS and YYEKEE (reference sequence). This CDR3 contains 15 residues. CDR3 protein: CASSLGGTSGNTIYF. The CDR3 nucleotides are TGTGCCAGCAGCTTGGGTGGAACCTCTGGAAACACCATATATTTT.

This rearrangement joins TRBV7-2 to TRBJ1-1; no definite D call. The CDR3 has 15 amino acids. Trimming removed 2 bases at V and 0 bases at J, with 10 bases between. Per germline, CDR1 SGHTA and CDR2 FQGNSA. This CDR3 is CASSLISAVNTEAFF. The CDR3 region has the DNA TGTGCCAGCAGCTTAATCAGTGCAGTGAACACTGAAGCTTTCTTT. The whole variable domain, filled in from reference TRBV7-2 and TRBJ1-1, reads GAGVSQSPSNKVTEKGKDVELRCDPISGHTALYWYRQSLGQGLEFLIYFQGNSAPDKSGLPSDRFSAERTGGSVSTLTIQRTQQEDSAVYLCASSLISAVNTEAFFGQGTRLTVV.

The chain recombines TRBV27 with TRBJ2-5; 9 nucleotides match TRBD2. J was trimmed by 2 bases and V by 6 bases; bases with no gene match: 4. The CDR3 totals 14 residues. CDR1 and CDR2 from the germline V gene are MNHEY and SMNVEV (reference sequence). The CDR3 DNA is TGTGCCAGCAGGGCTAGCGGGAATCAAGAGACCCAGTACTTC. Translation: CASRASGNQETQYF.

This chain joins TRBV27 and TRBJ1-6; 11 bases are shared with TRBD1. V shed 2 bases and J 6 bases; nucleotides not matched to a gene: 3. The CDR3 sequence is 16 residues long. Germline assignment: CDR1 MNHEY and CDR2 SMNVEV (reference sequence). CDR3 sequence (DNA): TGTGCCAGCAGTTTAAGCGGGACAGGGGGTAATTCACCCCTCCACTTT. Its protein is CASSLSGTGGNSPLHF.

The rearrangement links TRBV4-1 to TRBJ1-5; possible D gene TRBD1, 5 bases. The germline V gene encodes CDR1 MGHRA and CDR2 YSYEKL. The CDR3 length is 18 residues. V dropped 0 bases and J dropped 2 bases, with 17 bases sitting between them. DNA for the CDR3: TGCGCCAGCAGCCAAGATTCTCACAGGTCTGGGGGCAATCAGCCCCAGCATTTT. It encodes CASSQDSHRSGGNQPQHF.

This clone appeared a few times. The gene calls are TRBV29-1 and TRBJ1-5; D gene unclear. CDR3 length equals 13 residues. The V end was cut by 6 bases, the J end by 3 bases, with 12 bases between. CDR1 SQVTM and CDR2 ANQGSEA come from the germline V gene. This chain's CDR3 is CSVSYIDNQPQHF. CDR3 coding DNA: TGCAGCGTCTCTTATATAGACAATCAGCCCCAGCATTTT.

CDR3 sequence reads: CAIRVDGGRYEQYF. The CDR3 DNA reads TGTGCCATCAGGGTCGACGGCGGGAGATACGAGCAGTACTTC. The genes are TRBV10-3 and TRBJ2-7; 7 bases match TRBD2. V was pared by 6 bases and J by 4 bases, with 9 bases of the junction left unmatched. The CDR3 consists of 14 residues. Germline V lookup: CDR1 ENHRY, CDR2 SYGVKD.

The rearrangement joins TRBV7-9 to TRBJ2-6, with TRBD2 identical over 13 bases. Germline lookup yields CDR1 SEHNR and CDR2 FQNEAQ (reference sequence). The CDR3 spans 18 residues. The trim removed 6 bases at V and 0 bases at J, leaving 5 bases unmatched. CDR3 amino acids: CASSPRLAGGSGANVLTF. The CDR3, as DNA: TGTGCCAGCAGTCCAAGACTAGCGGGGGGCTCTGGGGCCAACGTCCTGACTTTC.

Concerning this clone itself: Other DNA sequences in the same sample also yield this CDR3. The rearrangement uses TRBV12-3 or TRBV12-4 and TRBJ1-1, with D hard to call. This CDR3 comprises 13 residues. Trimming cost V 1 base and J 1 base, with 4 bases left between them. The CDR3: CASSLGGNTEAFF. The CDR3 DNA reads TGTGCCAGCAGTTTAGGTGGGAACACTGAAGCTTTCTTT.

This clone came up a few times. V gene TRBV11-2 combines with J gene TRBJ1-5, with D hard to call. Germline assignment: CDR1 SGHAT and CDR2 FQNNGV. The CDR3 extends over 12 amino acids. Trimming took off 1 base at V and 9 bases at J, with 7 bases between the two ends. The CDR3 DNA reads as TGTGCCAGCAGCTTAGGTAGTGGGCCCCAGCATTTT. This codes for CASSLGSGPQHF.

The V gene is TRBV19, the J gene TRBJ1-1; D remains unclear. The CDR3 has 11 residues. V shed 5 bases and J shed 10 bases, with 11 bases lying between them. Germline values: CDR1 LNHDA, CDR2 SQIVND (reference sequence). CDR3 region: CASSVGWRAFF. CDR3 sequence (DNA): TGTGCCAGTAGTGTGGGGTGGAGAGCTTTCTTT.

J is TRBJ2-5 and V is TRBV6-5; D perhaps matches TRBD1 (5 bases). The germline CDR1 and CDR2 sequences are MNHEY and SVGAGI. V lost 5 bases and J lost 7, with 17 bases in between. This CDR3 contains 14 residues. CDR3 in DNA: TGTGCCAGCAGTACCTCGGACACCCGTCGGACCCAGTACTTC. Protein sequence: CASSTSDTRRTQYF.

The CDR3 region is CASSETRQGGYGYTF. CDR3 bases: TGTGCCAGCAGTGAAACCCGACAGGGTGGCTATGGCTACACCTTC. This chain links TRBV2 with TRBJ1-2; TRBD1 matches at 7 bases. The CDR3 contains 15 residues. The germline V gene has CDR1 SNHLY and CDR2 FYNNEI. V shed 2 bases and J 4 bases; nucleotides not matched to a gene: 7.

The rearrangement uses TRBV7-8 and TRBJ1-5; D possibly corresponds to TRBD1 (6 bases). Trimming shortened V by 6 bases and J by 2 bases, and 17 bases separated the two germline ends. The CDR3 covers 16 residues. Germline CDR1 is SGHVS and CDR2 is FQNEAQ. The CDR3 nucleotides read TGTGCCAGCAGTCCAGGCGGCAGGGGTGGCAATCAGCCCCAGCATTTT. Protein: CASSPGGRGGNQPQHF.

The chain combines TRBV7-2 with TRBJ1-5; D not certain. V was trimmed by 1 base and J by 6 bases, leaving 10 bases between them. The germline V gene encodes CDR1 SGHTA and CDR2 FQGNSA. This CDR3 contains 14 residues. The CDR3 here is CASSLEGRSQPQHF. In DNA form, the CDR3 reads TGTGCCAGCAGCTTAGAAGGTCGAAGTCAGCCCCAGCATTTT.

The chain joins TRBV25-1 to TRBJ2-1; no reliable D call. Trimming took 2 bases from V and 7 from J, leaving 3 bases between them. The CDR3 covers 11 residues. From germline, CDR1 is MGHDK and CDR2 SYGVNS. CDR3 nucleotide sequence: TGTGCCAGCAGTGAAATTAATGAGCAGTTCTTC. Translated: CASSEINEQFF.

The chain has TRBV5-8 and TRBJ1-5; 7 bases are shared with TRBD1. The germline CDR1 and CDR2 sequences are SGHTS and YDEGEE. The CDR3 runs to 15 residues. J gave up 7 bases and V 3 bases, and 10 bases lay outside the gene matches. In DNA form, the CDR3 reads TGTGCCAGCAGCTGGAGCAGGGGGTCGGAACAGCCCCAGCATTTT. This codes for CASSWSRGSEQPQHF.

The gene calls are TRBV7-8 and TRBJ2-5; 7 bases agree with TRBD1. Per the germline V gene, CDR1 is SGHVS and CDR2 is FQNEAQ. The CDR3 extends over 13 amino acids. The trim removed 1 base at V and 6 bases at J, leaving 2 bases unmatched. The CDR3 region is CASSLVDRQTQYF. CDR3 DNA sequence: TGTGCCAGCAGCTTAGTGGACAGGCAGACCCAGTACTTC.

The genes are TRBV5-5 and TRBJ2-7; maybe TRBD2 (7 bases). CDR1 is SGHKS, CDR2 YYEKEE, per germline (reference sequence). This CDR3 has 14 residues. V dropped 2 bases and J dropped 6 bases, with 15 bases sitting between them. The CDR3 region is CASSLGGASVEQYF. CDR3 nucleotides: TGTGCCAGCAGCTTAGGGGGGGCCAGTGTCGAGCAGTACTTC. Complete variable domain (other parts from reference TRBV5-5 and TRBJ2-7): DAGVTQSPTHLIKTRGQQVTLRCSPISGHKSVSWYQQVLGQGPQFIFQYYEKEERGRGNFPDRFSARQFPNYSSELNVNALLLGDSALYLCASSLGGASVEQYFGPGTRLTVT.

The chain couples TRBV28 to TRBJ1-2; D not resolved. Germline V gene sequence: CDR1 MDHEN, CDR2 SYDVKM. The CDR3 extends over 13 amino acids. Trimming shortened V by 5 bases and J by 6 bases, and 13 bases separated the two germline ends. The CDR3 region is CASSPALVHGYTF. CDR3 coding DNA: TGTGCCAGCAGTCCCGCTCTGGTCCATGGCTACACCTTC.

V usage is TRBV5-1 and J usage is TRBJ2-1, with 11 nucleotides matching TRBD2. CDR1 and CDR2 from the germline V gene are SGHRS and YFSETQ. The CDR3 consists of 15 residues. J gave up 6 bases and V 4 bases, and 6 bases lay outside the gene matches. CDR3 nucleotide sequence: TGCGCCAGCAGCCCCGGCGGGACTAGCGGCAATGAGCAGTTCTTC. Protein product: CASSPGGTSGNEQFF.

V usage is TRBV25-1 and J usage is TRBJ1-2; 7 positions match TRBD1. This CDR3 is 16 amino acids long. Germline lookup yields CDR1 MGHDK and CDR2 SYGVNS. V lost 3 bases, J lost 8 bases, and 15 bases stayed unmatched. CDR3 nucleotide sequence: TGTGCCAGCAGTGACCCCGGGACAGCGGGCCTTGGAGGCTACACCTTC. Protein sequence: CASSDPGTAGLGGYTF.

V and J are TRBV28 and TRBJ2-2; D is possibly TRBD1 (6 bases). Trimming left V 8 bases short and J 6 bases short, with 10 bases between. Germline assignment: CDR1 MDHEN and CDR2 SYDVKM. The CDR3 contains 12 residues. CDR3 nucleotide sequence: TGTGCCAGCGCTAGGGGGTCCGGGGAGCTGTTTTTT. Protein: CASARGSGELFF. Full variable domain (outside the CDR3, taken from reference TRBV28 and TRBJ2-2): DVKVTQSSRYLVKRTGEKVFLECVQDMDHENMFWYRQDPGLGLRLIYFSYDVKMKEKGDIPEGYSVSREKKERFSLILESASTNQTSMYLCASARGSGELFFGEGSRLTVL.

V usage is TRBV10-3 and J usage is TRBJ1-6, with D possibly being TRBD1 (5 bases). This CDR3 comprises 14 residues. CDR1 is ENHRY, CDR2 SYGVKD, per germline. V was cut by 6 bases and J by 7 bases, with 13 bases left in between. This chain's CDR3 is CAISLTETNSPLHF. CDR3 bases: TGTGCCATCAGCCTGACAGAGACCAATTCACCCCTCCACTTT.

The CDR3 loop is CASSPSTGSYNEQFF. Here the CDR3 DNA reads TGTGCCAGCAGCCCTTCGACAGGGTCCTACAATGAGCAGTTCTTC. The rearrangement uses TRBV5-6 and TRBJ2-1, with 7 nucleotides matching TRBD1. Trimming cost V 4 bases and J 1 base; bases outside gene matches: 5. The CDR3 sequence is 15 residues long. The germline gives CDR1 SGHDT, CDR2 YYEEEE.